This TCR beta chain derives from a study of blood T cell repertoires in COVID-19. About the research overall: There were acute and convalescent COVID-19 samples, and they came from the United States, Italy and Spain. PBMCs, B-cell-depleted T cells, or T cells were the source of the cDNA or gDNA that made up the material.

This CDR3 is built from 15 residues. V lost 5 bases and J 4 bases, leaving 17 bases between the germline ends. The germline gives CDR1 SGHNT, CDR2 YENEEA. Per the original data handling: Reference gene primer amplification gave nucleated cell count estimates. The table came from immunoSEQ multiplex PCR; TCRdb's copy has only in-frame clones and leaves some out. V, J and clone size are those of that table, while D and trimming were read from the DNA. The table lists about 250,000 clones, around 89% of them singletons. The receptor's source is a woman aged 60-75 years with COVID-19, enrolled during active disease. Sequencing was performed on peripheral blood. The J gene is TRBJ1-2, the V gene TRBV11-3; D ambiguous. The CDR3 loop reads CASSLSGRRFYGYTF. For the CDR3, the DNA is TGTGCCAGCAGCCTAAGCGGACGTAGGTTCTATGGCTACACCTTC.